Listed below are T cell receptor beta chains from one sample, sequenced in a study of radiotherapy plus CTLA-4 blockade in lung cancer. The table came from immunoSEQ multiplex PCR; TCRdb's copy has only in-frame clones and leaves some out. This sample has some 62,000 clones, with 60% to 85% found just once. Sample: peripheral blood, taken from a patient treated with radiotherapy plus ipilimumab. The receptor set was obtained from a human donor with non-small cell lung cancer who had a complete response to radiotherapy plus ipilimumab. The CDR3 runs from the conserved cysteine through the conserved F or W. D genes are given only for firm matches. Clone size appears in some rows only: once, few, many, or a class for an expanded clone.

v_gene: TRBV6-5; abundance: once; j_gene: TRBJ1-1; d_gene: -; CDR3nt: TGTGCCAGCAGTTACCCAGGGACTTATGAAGCTTTCTTT; CDR3aa: CASSYPGTYEAFF
v_gene: TRBV7-2; abundance: -; j_gene: TRBJ1-1; d_gene: -; CDR3nt: TGTGCCAGCAGCTTAGGCGGACCCCCCACTGGGGCTTTCTTT; CDR3aa: CASSLGGPPTGAFF
v_gene: TRBV11-2; abundance: -; j_gene: TRBJ1-4; d_gene: -; CDR3nt: TGTGCCAGCAGCACAGGACAGTTCCCAACTAATGAAAAACTGTTTTTT; CDR3aa: CASSTGQFPTNEKLFF
v_gene: TRBV4-1; abundance: few; j_gene: TRBJ1-1; d_gene: -; CDR3nt: TGCGCCAGCAGCCAAGATCGGGCGATGAACACTGAAGCTTTCTTT; CDR3aa: CASSQDRAMNTEAFF
v_gene: TRBV29-1; abundance: -; j_gene: TRBJ1-2; d_gene: -; CDR3nt: TGCAGCGTTGATGCCCGGGCAGGGGCTAACTATGGCTACACCTTC; CDR3aa: CSVDARAGANYGYTF
v_gene: TRBV9; abundance: few; j_gene: TRBJ1-1; d_gene: TRBD1; CDR3nt: TGTGCCAGCAGTCAGACAGGGGCCGCTGAAGCTTTCTTT; CDR3aa: CASSQTGAAEAFF
v_gene: TRBV19; abundance: -; j_gene: TRBJ2-3; d_gene: -; CDR3nt: TGTGCCAGTAGCACACAGATAAGCACAGATACGCAGTATTTT; CDR3aa: CASSTQISTDTQYF
v_gene: TRBV5-1; abundance: once; j_gene: TRBJ2-4; d_gene: -; CDR3nt: TGCGCCAGCAGTTCCGTGCCTGTAGCCAAAAACATTCAGTACTTC; CDR3aa: CASSSVPVAKNIQYF
v_gene: TRBV7-2; abundance: -; j_gene: TRBJ1-2; d_gene: -; CDR3nt: TGTGCCAGCAGCTTAGCAGCTAACTATGGCTACACCTTC; CDR3aa: CASSLAANYGYTF
v_gene: TRBV18; abundance: -; j_gene: TRBJ1-1; d_gene: -; CDR3nt: TGTGCCAGCTCACCACAGGCGGACACTGAAGCTTTCTTT; CDR3aa: CASSPQADTEAFF
v_gene: TRBV7-7; abundance: -; j_gene: TRBJ2-5; d_gene: TRBD1; CDR3nt: TGTGCTAGCAGCTTAGGGACAGGGGTTCGGGAAGAGACCCAGTACTTC; CDR3aa: CASSLGTGVREETQYF
v_gene: TRBV11-3; abundance: few; j_gene: TRBJ1-2; d_gene: -; CDR3nt: TGTGCCAGCAGCTCCCGACATGGCTACACCTTC; CDR3aa: CASSSRHGYTF
v_gene: TRBV27; abundance: -; j_gene: TRBJ2-1; d_gene: TRBD2; CDR3nt: TGTGCCAGCAGAACTAGCGGGAGGAAGACCCACAATGAGCAGTTCTTC; CDR3aa: CASRTSGRKTHNEQFF
v_gene: TRBV7-9; abundance: -; j_gene: TRBJ2-1; d_gene: -; CDR3nt: TGTGCCAGCAGCTTAGGGGTAGCGGCTAGCTCCTACAATGAGCAGTTCTTC; CDR3aa: CASSLGVAASSYNEQFF
v_gene: TRBV5-6; abundance: few; j_gene: TRBJ2-7; d_gene: TRBD2; CDR3nt: TGTGCCAGCAGCACCCCGACTAGCGGGTACGAGCAGTACTTC; CDR3aa: CASSTPTSGYEQYF
v_gene: TRBV5-1; abundance: -; j_gene: TRBJ1-3; d_gene: TRBD1; CDR3nt: TGCGCCAGCAGCTTGGCCGGGACAGGGGTAGGAAACACCATATATTTT; CDR3aa: CASSLAGTGVGNTIYF
v_gene: TRBV19; abundance: -; j_gene: TRBJ1-1; d_gene: -; CDR3nt: TGTGCCAGTAGTATATTAGGCGTAGGGAACACTGAAGCTTTCTTT; CDR3aa: CASSILGVGNTEAFF
v_gene: TRBV2; abundance: -; j_gene: TRBJ1-5; d_gene: TRBD1; CDR3nt: TGTGCCAGCAGTGAACAGGGGGGACAGCCCCAGCATTTT; CDR3aa: CASSEQGGQPQHF
v_gene: TRBV19; abundance: -; j_gene: TRBJ2-3; d_gene: -; CDR3nt: TGTGCCAGTAGTACCCCTACTACCACCGACCGCACAGATACGCAGTATTTT; CDR3aa: CASSTPTTTDRTDTQYF
v_gene: TRBV7-9; abundance: few; j_gene: TRBJ1-2; d_gene: -; CDR3nt: TGTGCCAGCAGCCAAGGGACGGCGCCCGTAAGCTACACCTTC; CDR3aa: CASSQGTAPVSYTF
v_gene: TRBV6-1; abundance: few; j_gene: TRBJ1-1; d_gene: -; CDR3nt: TGTGCCACTACTGACATATTCACTGAAGCTTTCTTT; CDR3aa: CATTDIFTEAFF
v_gene: TRBV19; abundance: -; j_gene: TRBJ2-1; d_gene: -; CDR3nt: TGTGCCAGTAGTGTCCGGACTACCTCGAGCTCCTACAATGAGCAGTTCTTC; CDR3aa: CASSVRTTSSSYNEQFF
v_gene: TRBV2; abundance: -; j_gene: TRBJ2-3; d_gene: -; CDR3nt: TGTGCCAGCAGTGACTGGGATACGCAGTATTTT; CDR3aa: CASSDWDTQYF
v_gene: TRBV19; abundance: -; j_gene: TRBJ1-2; d_gene: -; CDR3nt: TGTGCCAGTAGTTCCAGAGAGGGAGGAGGACAGAGAGTCTACACCTTC; CDR3aa: CASSSREGGGQRVYTF
v_gene: TRBV29-1; abundance: -; j_gene: TRBJ1-2; d_gene: TRBD1; CDR3nt: TGCAGCGCCGAGGGACAGGGCTATGGCTACACCTTC; CDR3aa: CSAEGQGYGYTF
v_gene: TRBV9; abundance: -; j_gene: TRBJ2-7; d_gene: TRBD1; CDR3nt: TGTGCCAGCAGTCCAGAGACAGGGAGCTACGAGCAGTACTTC; CDR3aa: CASSPETGSYEQYF
v_gene: TRBV5-1; abundance: -; j_gene: TRBJ2-2; d_gene: TRBD1; CDR3nt: TGCGCCAGCAGCTGGGACAGCGGGGAGCTGTTTTTT; CDR3aa: CASSWDSGELFF
v_gene: TRBV12-5; abundance: -; j_gene: TRBJ2-1; d_gene: -; CDR3nt: TGTGCTAGTGGACAGAACCCTAGTACAGGGTTAGGGAATGAGCAGTTCTTC; CDR3aa: CASGQNPSTGLGNEQFF